What follows are 31 T cell receptor beta chains derived from one specimen sequenced in a study of molecular identifiers for immune sequencing clone quantification. TCRdb used MiXCR to reprocess the PCR reads, holding one entry per CDR3 protein. Among tens of thousands of distinct CDR3 sequences, about a third were seen once, and the ten largest hold less than 5%. Sequencing was done on a sample of naive CD8+ T cells from blood, with Jurkat cell RNA spiked in. Subset specified: FACS-sorted CD8+CD4-CCR7+CD45RA+ naive T cells. These receptors all stem from a human donor in good health. Some libraries in this study had Jurkat cell RNA spiked in.

A note on this clonotype: At one of its ends the junction is not consistent with the germline gene, which may arise from a read error. The genes are TRBV20-1 and TRBJ2-2; a possible D gene is TRBD2 (5 bases). Germline V CDR1 and CDR2: DFQATT, SNEGSKA (reference sequence). This CDR3 contains 15 residues. CDR3 protein: CSASGVGTNTGEPFF. The DNA of the CDR3 is TGCAGTGCTAGCGGTGTAGGAACGAACACCGGGGAGCCGTTTTTT.

The CDR3 protein is CASSLQPNEQFF. The CDR3 bases are TGTGCCAGCAGCTTACAGCCCAATGAGCAGTTCTTC. The chain employs TRBV11-3 and TRBJ2-1; D remains unclear. Deletions cut 2 bases from V and 6 bases from J, with 5 bases between. Germline CDR1 and CDR2: SGHNT and YENEEA. The CDR3 spans 12 residues.

Note on this clonotype: With a much larger clone just one base away, this may be a read error. The genes are TRBV9 and TRBJ2-3; D gene ambiguous. Germline assignment: CDR1 SGDLS and CDR2 YYNGEE. V was pared by 9 bases and J by 3 bases, with 14 bases between. The CDR3 runs 13 residues. CDR3 bases: TGTGCCAACGGATCCCTTAGTACAGATACGCAGTATTTT. Amino acid sequence: CANGSLSTDTQYF.

The J gene is TRBJ2-1, the V gene TRBV11-2, with D uncertain. Germline V CDR1 and CDR2: SGHAT, FQNNGV. Trimming removed 2 bases from V and 7 bases from J, with 9 bases in between. This CDR3 is built from 13 residues. CDR3 in amino acids: CASSLWALNEQFF. DNA of the CDR3: TGTGCCAGCAGCTTATGGGCTCTAAATGAGCAGTTCTTC.

Of note for this clonotype: A much larger clone sits a single nucleotide away, making a read error possible. The chain links TRBV28 to TRBJ1-2; TRBD1 matches at 8 bases. Trimming took 5 bases from V and 6 from J; bases not matched to a gene: 11. This CDR3 contains 15 residues. Germline values: CDR1 MDHEN, CDR2 SYDVKM. The CDR3 region has the DNA TGTGCCAGCAGTCCAACCCCAGGGGGCTACAATGGCTACACCTTC. It specifies CASSPTPGGYNGYTF.

With regard to this clonotype: At one of its ends the junction is not consistent with the germline gene, which may arise from a read error. The genes are TRBV28 and TRBJ2-5, with 7 bases fitting TRBD2. The CDR3 is 15 residues long. In germline, CDR1 is MDHEN, CDR2 SYDVKM. DNA of the CDR3: TGTGCCAGCAGTCCCAGATGGGAGGGGAAGGAGACCCGGTACTTC. It yields the protein CASSPRWEGKETRYF.

In its sample, this clonotype was seen many times. The V call is TRBV7-9, the J call TRBJ1-3, with D maybe TRBD1 (5 bases). The CDR3 has 13 amino acids. V dropped 7 bases and J dropped 1 base, with 8 bases sitting between them. The V gene's germline CDR1 is SEHNR and CDR2 FQNEAQ (reference sequence). The CDR3 reads CASTGGSGNTIYF. CDR3 in DNA: TGTGCCAGCACGGGGGGATCTGGAAACACCATATATTTT.

This clonotype was observed a handful of times. The chain recombines TRBV7-9 with TRBJ2-7; TRBD2 matches 7 bases. CDR3 length: 14 residues. Germline CDR1 SEHNR, CDR2 FQNEAQ (reference sequence). V trimming: 7 bases; J trimming: 6 bases; junction bases outside the gene matches: 12. Here the CDR3 DNA reads TGTGCCAGCAACCCCGGGACTACATTCTCCGAGCAGTACTTC. The encoded protein is CASNPGTTFSEQYF.

On this clonotype: With a much larger clone just one base away, this may be a read error. V gene TRBV28 combines with J gene TRBJ1-1; TRBD1 matches at 8 bases. This CDR3 has 14 amino acids. CDR1 and CDR2 from the germline V gene are MDHEN and SYDVKM. The CDR3 reads CGSSLTGGGTEAFF. In nucleotides, the CDR3 is TGTGGCAGCAGCTTAACAGGGGGTGGCACTGAAGCTTTCTTT. Together with reference TRBV28 and TRBJ1-1, the CDR3 gives the full variable domain: DVKVTQSSRYLVKRTGEKVFLECVQDMDHENMFWYRQDPGLGLRLIYFSYDVKMKEKGDIPEGYSVSREKKERFSLILESASTNQTSMYLCGSSLTGGGTEAFFGQGTRLTVV.

This clonotype was counted at least ten times. The chain is built from TRBV5-1 and TRBJ2-1; 7 nucleotides align to TRBD2. CDR1 is SGHRS, CDR2 YFSETQ, per germline. The CDR3 totals 13 residues. The V gene end was trimmed by 5 bases and the J gene end by 8 bases; junction bases not matched to a gene: 7. Here the CDR3 DNA reads TGCGCCAGCAGTATCACCCTAGCGGATGAGCAGTTCTTC. This encodes CASSITLADEQFF.

This clonotype was found many times. The rearrangement uses TRBV7-9 and TRBJ1-4; D not resolved. Deletions cut 5 bases from V and 8 bases from J, with 15 bases between. The CDR3 is 14 amino acids. Germline V gene sequence: CDR1 SEHNR, CDR2 FQNEAQ (reference sequence). CDR3 DNA sequence: TGTGCCAGCAGCCCGACATCCAAAGGGGAAAAACTGTTTTTT. Encoded protein: CASSPTSKGEKLFF.

The chain joins TRBV27 to TRBJ2-7, with D possibly TRBD2 on 5 matching bases. Germline CDR1 is MNHEY and CDR2 is SMNVEV (reference sequence). V was cut by 3 bases and J by 3 bases, with 12 bases left in between. The CDR3 is 14 amino acids. The CDR3 coding sequence is TGTGCCAGCAGTTTGCGGGCAGGAGGCTACGAGCAGTACTTC. It yields the protein CASSLRAGGYEQYF.

This clonotype has just a few counts. The chain recombines TRBV11-2 with TRBJ2-7; 7 bases map to TRBD1. The CDR3 runs to 15 residues. CDR1 and CDR2 from the germline V gene are SGHAT and FQNNGV. Trimming cost V 1 base and J 3 bases; bases outside gene matches: 6. CDR3 coding DNA: TGTGCCAGCAGCTTAGGGGACAGCCATTTCTACGAGCAGTACTTC. Translation gives CASSLGDSHFYEQYF.

The V and J genes are TRBV20-1 and TRBJ2-7; 9 nucleotides line up with TRBD2. This CDR3 has 13 amino acids. V lost 3 bases, J lost 4 bases, and 4 bases stayed unmatched. The germline V gene encodes CDR1 DFQATT and CDR2 SNEGSKA (reference sequence). CDR3 DNA sequence: TGCAGTGCTAGGACTAGCGGAGCTTACGAGCAGTACTTC. This translates into CSARTSGAYEQYF.

At least ten counts were recorded for this clonotype. This sequence joins TRBV3-1 and TRBJ1-5; D is unresolved. The CDR3 is 12 amino acids. The V end lost 7 bases, the J end lost 3 bases, and 7 bases lay between the germline ends. CDR1 and CDR2 from the germline V gene are LGHDT and YNNKEL (reference sequence). The CDR3 coding sequence is TGTGCCAGCACCGGGCCCAATCAGCCCCAGCATTTT. This gives the protein CASTGPNQPQHF.

A word on this clonotype: A clone one base away is much larger, so this may be a read error. The CDR3 carries no conserved terminal phenylalanine or tryptophan, so it likely arises from a read error. V is TRBV7-8 and J is TRBJ1-1; possibly TRBD1 for D (5 bases). Per germline, CDR1 SGHVS and CDR2 FQNEAQ. The CDR3 contains 14 residues. Trimming took 3 bases from V and 3 from J, leaving 11 bases between them. CDR3 sequence: CASSFEGSYTEAFI. Written as DNA, the CDR3 is TGTGCCAGCAGCTTCGAGGGGTCTTACACTGAAGCTTTCATT.

This clonotype was seen a few times. The chain has TRBV11-2 and TRBJ2-1, with D perhaps matching TRBD2 (6 bases). Trimming took off 1 base at V and 4 bases at J, with 17 bases between the two ends. There are 17 residues in the CDR3. CDR1 SGHAT and CDR2 FQNNGV come from the germline V gene. DNA for the CDR3: TGTGCCAGCAGCTTAGGCGTGGGGGAGGCCACTTACAATGAGCAGTTCTTC. Its protein product is CASSLGVGEATYNEQFF.

As to this clonotype: A much larger clone is a single base away; this may be a read error. The conserved phenylalanine or tryptophan normally closing the CDR3 is absent here, so this likely arose from a read error. The J gene is TRBJ2-7, the V gene TRBV28; 10 nucleotides match TRBD2. Germline CDR1 reads MDHEN; CDR2 reads SYDVKM. This CDR3 contains 15 residues. V was clipped by 5 bases and J by 9 bases; unmatched bases: 13. This chain's CDR3 is CASSLLAGVTWGQYS. The CDR3, as DNA: TGTGCCAGCAGTCTTCTAGCGGGAGTGACCTGGGGGCAGTACTCC.

As for this clonotype: A much bigger clone sits one base away, suggesting this may be a read error. The chain is built from TRBV28 and TRBJ2-7; D is possibly TRBD2 (5 bases). This CDR3 has 15 residues. V lost 3 bases to trimming and J lost 0 bases, with 12 bases between them. Germline V gene sequence: CDR1 MDHEN, CDR2 SYDVKM. The CDR3 DNA reads as TGTGCCAGCAGTTTCGCCCAGGAGGACTCCTACGAGCAGTACTTC. This translates into CASSFAQEDSYEQYF.

This clonotype appeared a few times. The V and J genes are TRBV3-1 and TRBJ2-3, with a tentative D call TRBD1 (5 bases). Trimming left V 1 base short and J 0 bases short, with 11 bases between. CDR1 is LGHDT and CDR2 is YNNKEL in the germline V gene (reference sequence). The length of the CDR3 is 16 residues. In DNA, the CDR3 is TGTGCCAGCAGCCAAGCCCCAGACAGTAGCACAGATACGCAGTATTTT. This encodes CASSQAPDSSTDTQYF.

The gene calls are TRBV4-1 and TRBJ2-1; 10 bases line up with TRBD2. With V trimmed by 4 bases and J by 6 bases, 12 bases remained unmatched. Germline V gene lookup returns CDR1 MGHRA and CDR2 YSYEKL. This CDR3 has 17 amino acids. The CDR3 nucleotides are TGCGCCAGCAGCCTCGCCCACTCTAGCGGGAGAAGCAATGAGCAGTTCTTC. Its translation: CASSLAHSSGRSNEQFF.

In this sample, this clonotype turned up a few times. This chain connects TRBV27 to TRBJ2-1, with 9 bases matching TRBD2. Unmatched junction bases numbered 8, after V lost 1 base and J lost 7 bases. Germline V gene lookup returns CDR1 MNHEY and CDR2 SMNVEV (reference sequence). The CDR3 totals 16 residues. CDR3: CASSLWSGRPPNEQFF. The CDR3 DNA is TGTGCCAGCAGTTTATGGAGCGGGAGGCCACCAAATGAGCAGTTCTTC.

This clonotype has ten or more counts. The J gene is TRBJ2-7, the V gene TRBV7-9, with a possible D match to TRBD1 (7 bases). The CDR3 sequence is 12 residues long. Germline assignment: CDR1 SEHNR and CDR2 FQNEAQ (reference sequence). V lost 10 bases to trimming and J lost 1 base, with 11 bases between them. The CDR3 DNA is TGTGCCACCGGGGGACAGTCCTACGAGCAGTACTTC. Amino acids: CATGGQSYEQYF. Full variable domain (outside the CDR3, taken from reference TRBV7-9 and TRBJ2-7): DTGVSQNPRHKITKRGQNVTFRCDPISEHNRLYWYRQTLGQGPEFLTYFQNEAQLEKSRLLSDRFSAERPKGSFSTLEIQRTEQGDSAMYLCATGGQSYEQYFGPGTRLTVT.

This clonotype was counted ten times or more. The chain couples TRBV28 to TRBJ2-3, with 7 bases fitting TRBD2. Germline assignment: CDR1 MDHEN and CDR2 SYDVKM. The CDR3 length is 14 residues. V lost 6 bases, J lost 0 bases, and 3 bases stayed unmatched. CDR3 sequence reads: CASSPAGSTDTQYF. The CDR3 coding sequence is TGTGCCAGCAGCCCAGCGGGAAGCACAGATACGCAGTATTTT. Together with reference TRBV28 and TRBJ2-3, the CDR3 gives the full variable domain: DVKVTQSSRYLVKRTGEKVFLECVQDMDHENMFWYRQDPGLGLRLIYFSYDVKMKEKGDIPEGYSVSREKKERFSLILESASTNQTSMYLCASSPAGSTDTQYFGPGTRLTVL.

To note about this clonotype: Relative to the germline gene, one junction end is altered; a read error may explain this. The chain employs TRBV28 and TRBJ1-5, with D maybe TRBD1 (5 bases). CDR3 length equals 15 residues. Germline V CDR1 and CDR2: MDHEN, SYDVKM. The CDR3 DNA reads TGTGCCAGCAGATCCAGGGCTCAGGGCAATCAGCCCCAGCAATTT. This translates into CASRSRAQGNQPQQF.

As for this clonotype: At one boundary the junction diverges from the germline segment, which might be a read error. CDR3 bases: TGTGCCAGCAGTTTAGCCACGGGGGTGGGGGGAGACTTC. This codes for CASSLATGVGGDF. The chain uses TRBV27 and TRBJ1-2; tentative D call: TRBD1 (5 bases). The germline V gene encodes CDR1 MNHEY and CDR2 SMNVEV (reference sequence). CDR3 length: 13 residues.

This clonotype was recorded many times. This sequence joins TRBV9 and TRBJ2-3, with D tentatively TRBD1 or TRBD2 (5 bases each). In germline, CDR1 is SGDLS, CDR2 YYNGEE. This CDR3 comprises 16 residues. With 0 bases removed from V and 5 bases from J, the gap between germline ends came to 16 bases. The CDR3, as DNA: TGTGCCAGCAGCGTAGAGCTGGGGGAGATCGGAGATACGCAGTATTTT. This encodes CASSVELGEIGDTQYF. Drawing the rest from reference TRBV9 and TRBJ2-3, the complete variable domain is DSGVTQTPKHLITATGQRVTLRCSPRSGDLSVYWYQQSLDQGLQFLIQYYNGEERAKGNILERFSAQQFPDLHSELNLSSLELGDSALYFCASSVELGEIGDTQYFGPGTRLTVL.

There are a few counts of this clonotype. This rearrangement joins TRBV29-1 to TRBJ1-2; 7 positions agree with TRBD1. After removal of 4 bases from V and 5 bases from J, the junction contained 7 bases not matched to a gene. Germline values: CDR1 SQVTM, CDR2 ANQGSEA. The CDR3 sequence is 13 residues long. Here the CDR3 DNA reads TGCAGCGTTGGCGAGACAGGGTCTTATGGCTACACCTTC. Encoded protein: CSVGETGSYGYTF. Together with reference TRBV29-1 and TRBJ1-2, the CDR3 gives the full variable domain: SAVISQKPSRDICQRGTSLTIQCQVDSQVTMMFWYRQQPGQSLTLIATANQGSEATYESGFVIDKFPISRPNLTFSTLTVSNMSPEDSSIYLCSVGETGSYGYTFGSGTRLTVV.

V and J are TRBV19 and TRBJ2-3; 9 bases agree with TRBD1. Germline loops: CDR1 LNHDA, CDR2 SQIVND (reference sequence). J lost 2 bases, V lost 4 bases, and 10 bases had no gene match. The length of the CDR3 is 17 residues. The CDR3, as DNA: TGTGCCAGTAGTAGAGCCCGGGACAGGGATCTCACAGATACGCAGTATTTT. Translated, it gives CASSRARDRDLTDTQYF.

The chain couples TRBV7-2 to TRBJ2-3; D may be TRBD2 (6 bases). The length of the CDR3 is 15 residues. Germline assignment: CDR1 SGHTA and CDR2 FQGNSA. Trimming left V 3 bases short and J 2 bases short, with 12 bases between. The CDR3 spells CASSFTGSPTDTQYF. The CDR3 nucleotides read TGTGCCAGCAGCTTTACCGGGAGCCCCACAGATACGCAGTATTTT.

Note on this clonotype: One base away lies a much larger clone, so this may be a sequencing read error. The chain combines TRBV28 with TRBJ2-5; TRBD1 might be the D (5 bases). The CDR3 spans 13 residues. The V gene's germline CDR1 is MDHEN and CDR2 SYDVKM. The ends were cut back, 3 bases at V and 4 bases at J, with 9 bases in the middle. The CDR3 coding sequence is TGTGCCAGCAGTTTTTCAGGGCGAGAGACCCAGTACTTC. It specifies CASSFSGRETQYF.